This T cell receptor (beta chain) comes out of a study of blood T cell repertoires in COVID-19. TCRdb keeps only in-frame clones here, not all; method: immunoSEQ multiplex PCR. This table has 15,000 to 17,000 clones, roughly 88% appearing once. The ends were cut back, 3 bases at V and 5 bases at J, with 15 bases in the middle. The germline CDR1 and CDR2 sequences are SGDLS and YYNGEE. There are 15 residues in the CDR3. The clonotype originates from a man in his sixties or seventies in a cohort sampled during active COVID-19. Sequencing was done on a sample of peripheral blood. The V and J genes are TRBV9 and TRBJ2-1; maybe TRBD1 (5 bases). The CDR3 region has the DNA TGTGCCAGCAGCGCGAGGCCCCTAGGGGACAATGAGCAGTTCTTC. Amino acids: CASSARPLGDNEQFF.